The 27 T cell receptor beta chains listed next were all sequenced from one sample in a study of PD-1 blockade in classical Hodgkin lymphoma. Each patient relapsed following autologous stem cell transplantation, and prior brentuximab vedotin exposure differed. Assay: immunoSEQ multiplex PCR; the TCRdb copy retains only in-frame clones and omits some. The table has under 100,000 clones, nearly 95% seen once. The material sequenced was peripheral blood mononuclear cells (PBMCs), taken before the second cycle of nivolumab. Receptors originate from a human donor with classical Hodgkin lymphoma.

The chain links TRBV12-5 to TRBJ1-1; possible D gene TRBD1, 5 bases. CDR1 is LGHNT and CDR2 is FRNRAP in the germline V gene. This CDR3 comprises 13 residues. The germline V and J ends were trimmed by 6 bases and 3 bases, with 11 bases remaining between them. This CDR3 reads CASGRTGDTEAFF. The DNA of the CDR3 is TGTGCTAGTGGGCGAACAGGAGACACTGAAGCTTTCTTT.

This chain uses TRBV30 with TRBJ1-1, with D possibly TRBD1 on 5 matching bases. Trimming removed 4 bases at V and 0 bases at J, with 24 bases between. This CDR3 has 18 amino acids. CDR1 is GTSNPN and CDR2 is SVGIG in the germline V gene (reference sequence). The CDR3 reads CAWTLLGDWVPMNTEAFF. The CDR3 coding sequence is TGTGCCTGGACCTTACTCGGGGACTGGGTACCGATGAACACTGAAGCTTTCTTT.

The chain carries TRBV5-4 and TRBJ1-1; tentatively, D is TRBD1 (6 bases). V dropped 1 base and J dropped 0 bases, with 7 bases sitting between them. The length of the CDR3 is 14 residues. Per the germline V gene, CDR1 is SGHNT and CDR2 is YYREEE (reference sequence). In DNA, the CDR3 is TGTGCCAGCAGCTTGAGGGGGATGAACACTGAAGCTTTCTTT. Protein: CASSLRGMNTEAFF.

The V and J genes are TRBV19 and TRBJ2-3, with 10 positions matching TRBD2. The CDR3 length is 15 residues. The J segment lost 1 base and the V segment lost 4 bases, leaving 2 bases of the junction unmatched. CDR1 is LNHDA, CDR2 SQIVND, per germline (reference sequence). CDR3 DNA: TGTGCCAGTAGTACGGGGACTAGCGGCACAGATACGCAGTATTTT. Translating it yields CASSTGTSGTDTQYF.

The chain employs TRBV19 and TRBJ1-1; no reliable D call. The CDR3 is made up of 14 amino acids. Trimming removed 2 bases from V and 3 bases from J, with 10 bases in between. CDR1 LNHDA and CDR2 SQIVND come from the germline V gene (reference sequence). This CDR3 is CASSITGEDTEAFF. CDR3 coding DNA: TGTGCCAGTAGTATAACGGGTGAGGACACTGAAGCTTTCTTT.

To note about this clone: The sample contains more than one DNA sequence encoding this CDR3. The chain carries TRBV5-1 and TRBJ2-5; D is perhaps TRBD2 (5 bases). The CDR3 consists of 14 residues. CDR1 and CDR2 from the germline V gene are SGHRS and YFSETQ. V shed 0 bases and J shed 2 bases, with 8 bases lying between them. CDR3 DNA sequence: TGCGCCAGCAGCTTGGGGGGAGTTCAAGAGACCCAGTACTTC. Translating it yields CASSLGGVQETQYF.

The gene calls are TRBV19 and TRBJ1-1; no clear D gene. This CDR3 contains 13 residues. V was cut by 5 bases and J by 6 bases, with 13 bases left in between. Germline V gene sequence: CDR1 LNHDA, CDR2 SQIVND (reference sequence). Here the CDR3 reads CASSGLPTPEAFF. For the CDR3, the DNA is TGTGCCAGTAGTGGGCTACCTACGCCTGAAGCTTTCTTT.

The V gene is TRBV5-1, the J gene TRBJ2-7, with TRBD2 as a possible D gene (5 bases). V was cut by 1 base and J by 3 bases, with 11 bases left in between. Germline V lookup: CDR1 SGHRS, CDR2 YFSETQ. The CDR3 length is 14 residues. CDR3 DNA: TGCGCCAGCAGCTTGAGCGGCGGCCGCTACGAGCAGTACTTC. Amino acids: CASSLSGGRYEQYF.

CDR3: CASSSPGTADGYTF. In DNA form, the CDR3 reads TGTGCCAGCAGTTCCCCCGGGACAGCTGATGGCTACACCTTC. The J gene is TRBJ1-2, the V gene TRBV27; 7 bases align to TRBD1. J gave up 6 bases and V 4 bases, and 8 bases lay outside the gene matches. CDR3 length: 14 residues. Germline values: CDR1 MNHEY, CDR2 SMNVEV (reference sequence).

V gene TRBV9 combines with J gene TRBJ2-2; a possible D gene is TRBD2 (5 bases). The V and J ends lost 0 bases and 0 bases respectively, with 9 bases between them. Germline values: CDR1 SGDLS, CDR2 YYNGEE. CDR3 length equals 16 residues. CDR3 in DNA: TGTGCCAGCAGCGTAGAGTGGGGAGCGAACACCGGGGAGCTGTTTTTT. Translating it yields CASSVEWGANTGELFF. The whole variable domain, filled in from reference TRBV9 and TRBJ2-2, reads DSGVTQTPKHLITATGQRVTLRCSPRSGDLSVYWYQQSLDQGLQFLIQYYNGEERAKGNILERFSAQQFPDLHSELNLSSLELGDSALYFCASSVEWGANTGELFFGEGSRLTVL.

V is TRBV29-1 and J is TRBJ2-4; 9 nucleotides line up with TRBD2. CDR1 SQVTM and CDR2 ANQGSEA come from the germline V gene. Trimming at V came to 8 bases and at J to 7 bases, leaving 12 bases not matched to a gene. This CDR3 contains 14 residues. The CDR3 here is CSTRIAGAPNIQYF. CDR3 coding DNA: TGCAGCACCCGGATAGCGGGAGCCCCCAACATTCAGTACTTC.

The chain employs TRBV29-1 and TRBJ2-3; D gene uncertain. The CDR3 runs to 15 residues. CDR1 and CDR2 (germline): SQVTM, ANQGSEA. The germline V and J ends were trimmed by 7 bases and 2 bases, with 19 bases remaining between them. The CDR3 region has the DNA TGCAGCGGCGCCGGTGGGCTCGTCTCCACAGATACGCAGTATTTT. Its protein is CSGAGGLVSTDTQYF.

In DNA form, the CDR3 reads TGCAGCGTTGAGGGGACAGGGTCGGGCTATGGCTACACCTTC. Translating gives CSVEGTGSGYGYTF. The V gene is TRBV29-1, the J gene TRBJ1-2, with TRBD1 matching 9 bases. The CDR3 covers 14 residues. Germline V gene sequence: CDR1 SQVTM, CDR2 ANQGSEA. The ends lost 3 bases at V and 4 bases at J; junction bases unmatched: 6.

The genes are TRBV27 and TRBJ2-1; no clear D gene. The germline V gene encodes CDR1 MNHEY and CDR2 SMNVEV (reference sequence). V was pared by 1 base and J by 6 bases, with 4 bases between. This CDR3 is built from 12 residues. The DNA for the CDR3 is TGTGCCAGCAGTTTATTTGGCAATGAGCAGTTCTTC. Its translation: CASSLFGNEQFF.

The chain joins TRBV10-3 to TRBJ2-3; 10 nucleotides agree with TRBD1. The CDR3 covers 17 residues. The V gene end was trimmed by 4 bases and the J gene end by 2 bases; junction bases not matched to a gene: 9. Germline V CDR1 and CDR2: ENHRY, SYGVKD. DNA for the CDR3: TGTGCCATCAGTGGGGGCCGGGACAGGGGTTACACAGATACGCAGTATTTT. This sequence encodes CAISGGRDRGYTDTQYF.

The genes are TRBV7-9 and TRBJ2-3; 12 bases map to TRBD2. The CDR3 sequence is 19 residues long. With V trimmed by 5 bases and J by 5 bases, 17 bases remained unmatched. Germline loops: CDR1 SEHNR, CDR2 FQNEAQ (reference sequence). The CDR3 DNA follows: TGTGCCAGCAGCCAGGAGGTGGGTGGACTAGCGGGATCAGTAGATACGCAGTATTTT. This codes for CASSQEVGGLAGSVDTQYF.

This chain connects TRBV7-8 to TRBJ2-7, with D possibly being TRBD2 (7 bases). This CDR3 is 14 amino acids long. CDR1 is SGHVS and CDR2 is FQNEAQ in the germline V gene. Trimming removed 3 bases at V and 2 bases at J, with 11 bases between. In DNA form, the CDR3 reads TGTGCCAGCAGCTTGTTAGGGGGGGCCTACGAGCAGTACTTC. Its protein is CASSLLGGAYEQYF.

The chain recombines TRBV19 with TRBJ2-1, with 11 bases that match TRBD2. CDR1 and CDR2 (germline): LNHDA, SQIVND (reference sequence). This CDR3 comprises 17 residues. The V segment lost 2 bases and the J segment 6 bases; nucleotides outside the gene matches: 9. CDR3 sequence: CASSIPGLAGGFNEQFF. Written as DNA, the CDR3 is TGTGCCAGTAGTATACCCGGGCTAGCGGGAGGCTTCAATGAGCAGTTCTTC.

V gene TRBV21-1 combines with J gene TRBJ2-2; the D call of TRBD2 is as the table states it, not checked on the DNA. TRBV21-1 is a recognized pseudogene. The CDR3 runs 16 residues. CDR3 DNA: TGTGCCAGCAGCGCCCCTGGGTCCAGGGAGGCCGGGGAGCTGTTTTTT. Encoded protein: CASSAPGSREAGELFF.

The chain combines TRBV21-1 with TRBJ2-7; the D call TRBD2 from the table was never checked on the DNA. TRBV21-1 is classified as a pseudogene. The CDR3 covers 14 residues. DNA for the CDR3: TGTGCCAGCAGCATAAATAGGAGCTCCTACGAGCAGTACTTC. This codes for CASSINRSSYEQYF.

V and J are TRBV11-3 and TRBJ2-1, with 15 bases matching TRBD2. The CDR3 runs 16 residues. Trimming at V came to 4 bases and at J to 7 bases, leaving 5 bases not matched to a gene. CDR1 and CDR2 (germline): SGHNT, YENEEA. Written as DNA, the CDR3 is TGTGCCAGCAGCTCGATGGGGACTAGCGGGAGGAATGAGCAGTTCTTC. Protein product: CASSSMGTSGRNEQFF. The full variable domain, rest sourced from reference TRBV11-3 and TRBJ2-1, is EAGVVQSPRYKIIEKKQPVAFWCNPISGHNTLYWYLQNLGQGPELLIRYENEEAVDDSQLPKDRFSAERLKGVDSTLKIQPAELGDSAVYLCASSSMGTSGRNEQFFGPGTRLTVL.

This chain uses TRBV27 with TRBJ2-5, with a tentative D call TRBD2 (5 bases). Judging by the DNA end, TRBJ2-7 fits better; the J call may be wrong. This CDR3 is built from 15 residues. Per the germline V gene, CDR1 is MNHEY and CDR2 is SMNVEV (reference sequence). The CDR3, as DNA: TGTGCCAGCAAACCCCGGGGTGGCGAGTCCTACGAGCAGTACTTC. Protein sequence: CASKPRGGESYEQYF.

This chain connects TRBV5-8 to TRBJ1-2, with 9 bases lining up with TRBD1. The CDR3 length is 15 residues. The V segment lost 4 bases and the J segment 3 bases; nucleotides outside the gene matches: 7. CDR1 is SGHTS, CDR2 YDEGEE, per germline. CDR3 nucleotides: TGTGCCAGCAGCGGGAGGACAGGGGAGTACTATGGCTACACCTTC. It yields the protein CASSGRTGEYYGYTF. The entire variable domain, with the rest obtained from reference TRBV5-8 and TRBJ1-2, is as follows: EAGVTQSPTHLIKTRGQQATLRCSPISGHTSVYWYQQALGLGLQFLLWYDEGEERNRGNFPPRFSGRQFPNYSSELNVNALELEDSALYLCASSGRTGEYYGYTFGSGTRLTVV.

V is TRBV7-6 and J is TRBJ1-1; maybe TRBD1 (5 bases). Germline CDR1 is SGHVS and CDR2 is FNYEAQ. V shed 0 bases and J shed 8 bases, with 19 bases lying between them. The CDR3 is 16 amino acids. CDR3 region: CASSLAGVGPRREAFF. The CDR3 DNA reads as TGTGCCAGCAGCTTAGCAGGGGTCGGACCCCGAAGGGAAGCTTTCTTT.

The chain employs TRBV18 and TRBJ2-1; tentatively, D is TRBD1 or TRBD2 (5 bases each). Trimming took 4 bases from V and 1 from J, leaving 8 bases between them. The germline gives CDR1 KGHSH, CDR2 LQKENI. CDR3 length equals 14 residues. The CDR3 coding sequence is TGTGCCAGCTCACAGGGACCGTCCTACAATGAGCAGTTCTTC. Protein: CASSQGPSYNEQFF.

The chain joins TRBV30 to TRBJ2-5; perhaps TRBD2 as D (6 bases). The CDR3 spans 12 residues. Germline V gene sequence: CDR1 GTSNPN, CDR2 SVGIG (reference sequence). V was clipped by 8 bases and J by 3 bases, with 13 bases between them. The CDR3 loop reads CARGTWKETQYF. Here the CDR3 DNA reads TGTGCCCGGGGGACCTGGAAAGAGACCCAGTACTTC.

The J gene is TRBJ2-7, the V gene TRBV5-1, with a tentative D call TRBD2 (6 bases). The V end lost 0 bases, the J end lost 2 bases, and 21 bases lay between the germline ends. Germline V gene sequence: CDR1 SGHRS, CDR2 YFSETQ. The CDR3 runs to 18 residues. The CDR3, as DNA: TGCGCCAGCAGCTTGGAGGTACTTCGAAGCGGGCCTACCTACGAGCAGTACTTC. Its translation: CASSLEVLRSGPTYEQYF.